This TCR beta chain is from a study of response to subunit inactivated influenza vaccine (dated 2018 in TCRdb). In the study overall: Deep quantitative profiling of the T cell receptor repertoire was used in the study to follow responses to a trivalent subunit inactivated influenza vaccine. Overall results and qualifications from the work: According to the authors, only a limited number of new T cells may be recruited by each seasonal influenza vaccination.

Receptors were amplified or captured by RT-PCR. The listed sequencing device is Illumina HiSeq 2500. The public reads were quality trimmed at Q25 with fastp and then assembled into clones with MiXCR by TCRdb, keeping productive beta chains. Duplicate CDR3 protein sequences are folded into a single record with the most common DNA and genes. Present in this sample are fewer than 650,000 distinct CDR3 sequences, over 10% of which were seen just once. 10% to 15% of the sample rests with the top ten. For this clonotype: Its cognate antigen has yet to be identified. Base qualities were left out, and no much larger clone turns up one base away.

CDR1 and CDR2 are drawn from the germline V gene: SGHRS, YFSETQ. V gives up 0 bases and J gives up 7 bases, and the segment between their germline ends measures 13 bases. Including cysteine and phenylalanine, the CDR3 has 14 amino acids. Left in the record is the CDR3 DNA by itself, 42 bases read in frame from the first base. What this sample's time point label stands for: around 45 days after influenza vaccine administration. The clonotype was recovered from a man over 45 who received an inactivated influenza vaccine. Donor details come from another sample of the same person, matched by shared clones. Source: PBMCs from blood, taken roughly 45 days after vaccination. The V gene is TRBV5-1 and the J gene is TRBJ1-1; the D gene remains uncertain. The nucleotides are TGCGCCAGCAGCTTGGTTTATCTCGGGAGTGAAGCTTTCTTT. Translated, it gives CASSLVYLGSEAFF.